This entry describes one T cell receptor beta chain. Its antigen is not identified. This entry is derived from a study of cytomegalovirus exposure and HLA in healthy donors. Study observations and caveats: Most TCR beta V segments were productive about 90% or about 30% of the time in an earlier analysis.

This CDR3 has 16 residues. Germline V gene sequence: CDR1 MGHRA, CDR2 YSYEKL. J gave up 7 bases and V 0 bases, and 12 bases lay outside the gene matches. PCR involved 60 Vbeta and 13 Jbeta primers. The protocol was immunoSEQ multiplex PCR, while the TCRdb copy is restricted to in-frame clones and leaves out a portion. The sample has about 140,000 clones, nearly 70% seen once. V is TRBV4-1 and J is TRBJ2-7, with 7 positions matching TRBD1. Material for sequencing was PBMCs. The TCR was taken from a man aged 25 to 40 in good health and CMV-seropositive. CDR3 region: CASSQDRGGQGDEQYF. For the CDR3, the DNA is TGCGCCAGCAGCCAAGATCGAGGGGGTCAGGGGGATGAGCAGTACTTC.